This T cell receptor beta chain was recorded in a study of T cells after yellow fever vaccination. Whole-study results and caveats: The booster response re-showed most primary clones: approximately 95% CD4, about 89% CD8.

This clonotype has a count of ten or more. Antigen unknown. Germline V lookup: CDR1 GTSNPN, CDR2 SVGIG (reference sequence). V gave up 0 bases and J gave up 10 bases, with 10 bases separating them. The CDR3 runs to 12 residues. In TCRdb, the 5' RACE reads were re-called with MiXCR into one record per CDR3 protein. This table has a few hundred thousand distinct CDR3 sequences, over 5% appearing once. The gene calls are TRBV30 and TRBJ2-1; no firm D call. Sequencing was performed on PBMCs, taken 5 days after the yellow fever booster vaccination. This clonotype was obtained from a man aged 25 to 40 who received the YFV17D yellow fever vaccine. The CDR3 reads CAWSVFGKEQFF. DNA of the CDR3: TGTGCCTGGAGTGTATTTGGTAAGGAGCAGTTCTTC.